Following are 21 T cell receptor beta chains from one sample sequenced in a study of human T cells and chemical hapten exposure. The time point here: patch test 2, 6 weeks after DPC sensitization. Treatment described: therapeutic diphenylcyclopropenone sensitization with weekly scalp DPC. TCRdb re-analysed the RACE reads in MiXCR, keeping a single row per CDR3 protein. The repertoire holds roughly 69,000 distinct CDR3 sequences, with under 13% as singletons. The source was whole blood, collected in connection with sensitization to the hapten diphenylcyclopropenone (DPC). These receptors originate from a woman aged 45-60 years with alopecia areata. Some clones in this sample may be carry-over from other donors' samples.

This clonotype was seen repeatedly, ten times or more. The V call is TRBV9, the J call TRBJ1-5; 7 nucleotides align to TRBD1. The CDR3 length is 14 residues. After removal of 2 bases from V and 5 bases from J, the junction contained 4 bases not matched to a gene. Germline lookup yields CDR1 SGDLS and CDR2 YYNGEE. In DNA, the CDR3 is TGTGCCAGCAGCGTTACAGGGGATTATCAGCCCCAGCATTTT. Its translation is CASSVTGDYQPQHF.

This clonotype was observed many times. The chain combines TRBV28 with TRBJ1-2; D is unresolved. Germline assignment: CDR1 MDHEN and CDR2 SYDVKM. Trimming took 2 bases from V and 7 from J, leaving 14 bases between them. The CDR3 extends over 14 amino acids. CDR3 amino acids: CASSLTAIRGGYTF. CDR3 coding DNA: TGTGCCAGCAGTTTAACAGCCATCCGGGGTGGCTACACCTTC.

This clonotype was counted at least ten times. The chain's CDR3 is CSARSPGGGYTF. CDR3 coding DNA: TGCAGTGCTAGATCTCCCGGAGGTGGCTACACCTTC. The chain couples TRBV20-1 to TRBJ1-2; no definite D call. V gave up 2 bases and J gave up 7 bases, with 11 bases separating them. The CDR3 totals 12 residues. CDR1 and CDR2 (germline): DFQATT, SNEGSKA (reference sequence).

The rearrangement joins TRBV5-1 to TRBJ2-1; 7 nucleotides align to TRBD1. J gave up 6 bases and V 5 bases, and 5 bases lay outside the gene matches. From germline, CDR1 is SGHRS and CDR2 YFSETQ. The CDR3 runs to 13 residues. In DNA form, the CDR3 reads TGCGCCAGCAGAGAGGGGGCAGGCAATGAGCAGTTCTTC. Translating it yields CASREGAGNEQFF.

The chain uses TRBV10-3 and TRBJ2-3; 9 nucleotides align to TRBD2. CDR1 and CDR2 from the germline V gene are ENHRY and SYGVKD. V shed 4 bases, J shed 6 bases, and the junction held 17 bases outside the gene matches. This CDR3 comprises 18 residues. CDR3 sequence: CAISAVGKIAGAVDTQYF. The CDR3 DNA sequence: TGTGCCATCAGTGCGGTGGGTAAGATAGCGGGAGCAGTGGATACGCAGTATTTT.

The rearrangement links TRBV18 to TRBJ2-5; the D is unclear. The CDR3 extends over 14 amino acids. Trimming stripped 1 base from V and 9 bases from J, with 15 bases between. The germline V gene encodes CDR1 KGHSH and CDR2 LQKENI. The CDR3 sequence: CASSPQDLPRPQYF. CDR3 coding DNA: TGTGCCAGCTCACCACAGGACCTCCCAAGGCCCCAGTACTTC.

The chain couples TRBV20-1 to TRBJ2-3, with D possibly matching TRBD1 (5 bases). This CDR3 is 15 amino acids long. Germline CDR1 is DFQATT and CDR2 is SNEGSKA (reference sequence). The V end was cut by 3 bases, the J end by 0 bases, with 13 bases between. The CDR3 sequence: CSASPDRPSTDTQYF. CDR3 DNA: TGCAGTGCTAGTCCCGACAGACCTAGCACAGATACGCAGTATTTT.

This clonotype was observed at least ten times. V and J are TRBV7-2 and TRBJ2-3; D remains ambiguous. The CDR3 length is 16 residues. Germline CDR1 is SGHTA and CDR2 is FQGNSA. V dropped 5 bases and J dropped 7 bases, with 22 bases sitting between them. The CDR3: CASSDRVPGAANTQYF. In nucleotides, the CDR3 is TGTGCCAGCAGCGATAGGGTACCGGGCGCCGCGAATACGCAGTATTTT.

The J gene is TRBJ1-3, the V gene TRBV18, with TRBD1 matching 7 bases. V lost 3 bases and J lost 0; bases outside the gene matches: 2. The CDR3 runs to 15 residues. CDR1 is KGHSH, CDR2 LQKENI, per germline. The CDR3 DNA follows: TGTGCCAGCTCACCGGACAGGTCCTCTGGAAACACCATATATTTT. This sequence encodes CASSPDRSSGNTIYF.

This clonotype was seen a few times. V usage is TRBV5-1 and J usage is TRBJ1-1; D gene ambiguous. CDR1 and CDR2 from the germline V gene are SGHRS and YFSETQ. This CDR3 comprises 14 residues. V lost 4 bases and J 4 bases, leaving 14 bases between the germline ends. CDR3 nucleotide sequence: TGCGCCAGCAGCCGCGGTACGGACCGCACTGAAGCTTTCTTT. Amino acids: CASSRGTDRTEAFF.

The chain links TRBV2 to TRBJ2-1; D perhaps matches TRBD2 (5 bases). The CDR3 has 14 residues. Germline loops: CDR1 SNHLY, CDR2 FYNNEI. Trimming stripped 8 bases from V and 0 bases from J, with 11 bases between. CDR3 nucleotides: TGTGCCAGCGGGAGCCCAAGCTCCTACAATGAGCAGTTCTTC. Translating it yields CASGSPSSYNEQFF.

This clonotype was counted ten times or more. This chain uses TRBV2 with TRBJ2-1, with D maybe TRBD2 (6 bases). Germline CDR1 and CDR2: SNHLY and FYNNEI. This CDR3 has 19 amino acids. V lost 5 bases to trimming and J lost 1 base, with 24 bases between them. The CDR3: CASSYVAGTFSRSYNEQFF. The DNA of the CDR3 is TGTGCCAGCAGTTATGTGGCGGGAACATTTAGTAGATCCTACAATGAGCAGTTCTTC.

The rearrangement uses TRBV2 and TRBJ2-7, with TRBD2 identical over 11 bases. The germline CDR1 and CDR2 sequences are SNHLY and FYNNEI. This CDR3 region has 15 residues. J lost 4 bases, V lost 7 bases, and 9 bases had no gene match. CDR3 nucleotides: TGTGCCAGCACCCGAGGACTAGCGGGTCCATACGAGCAGTACTTC. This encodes CASTRGLAGPYEQYF. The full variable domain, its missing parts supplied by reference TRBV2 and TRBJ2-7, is EPEVTQTPSHQVTQMGQEVILRCVPISNHLYFYWYRQILGQKVEFLVSFYNNEISEKSEIFDDQFSVERPDGSNFTLKIRSTKLEDSAMYFCASTRGLAGPYEQYFGPGTRLTVT.

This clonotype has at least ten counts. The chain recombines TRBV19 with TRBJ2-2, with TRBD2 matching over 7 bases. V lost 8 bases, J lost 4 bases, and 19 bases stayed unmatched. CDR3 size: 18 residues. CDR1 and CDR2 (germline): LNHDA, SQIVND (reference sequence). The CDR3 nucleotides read TGTGCCAGTGGCCAGGGCATACCGATGGGGGGGACCACCGGGGAGCTGTTTTTT. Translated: CASGQGIPMGGTTGELFF.

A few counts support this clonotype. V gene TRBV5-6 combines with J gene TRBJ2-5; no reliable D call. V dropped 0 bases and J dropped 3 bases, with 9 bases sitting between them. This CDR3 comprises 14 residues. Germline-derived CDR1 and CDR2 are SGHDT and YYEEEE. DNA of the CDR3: TGTGCCAGCAGCTTGGTTCGGTCGGAAGAGACCCAGTACTTC. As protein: CASSLVRSEETQYF.

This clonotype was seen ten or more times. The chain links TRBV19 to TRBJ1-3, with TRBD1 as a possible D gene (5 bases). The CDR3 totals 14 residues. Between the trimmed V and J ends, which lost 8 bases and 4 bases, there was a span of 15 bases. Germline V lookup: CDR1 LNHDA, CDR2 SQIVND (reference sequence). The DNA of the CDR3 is TGTGCCAGTCCCACTCCGGGACCCGGAAACACCATATATTTT. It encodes CASPTPGPGNTIYF. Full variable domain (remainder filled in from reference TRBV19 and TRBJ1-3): DGGITQSPKYLFRKEGQNVTLSCEQNLNHDAMYWYRQDPGQGLRLIYYSQIVNDFQKGDIAEGYSVSREKKESFPLTVTSAQKNPTAFYLCASPTPGPGNTIYFGEGSWLTVV.

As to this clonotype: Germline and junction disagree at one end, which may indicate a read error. The CDR3 DNA reads as TGTGCCAGCCGCTTCCCCGGGACTAGACGTTCGGGGGAGCTGTTTTTT. It yields the protein CASRFPGTRRSGELFF. The J gene is TRBJ2-2, the V gene TRBV11-2, with 8 bases fitting TRBD2. There are 16 residues in the CDR3. CDR1 SGHAT and CDR2 FQNNGV come from the germline V gene.

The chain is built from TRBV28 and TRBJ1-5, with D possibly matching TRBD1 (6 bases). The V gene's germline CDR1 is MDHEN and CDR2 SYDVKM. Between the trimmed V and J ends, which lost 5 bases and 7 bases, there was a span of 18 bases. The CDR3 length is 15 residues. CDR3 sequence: CASSPGTRRGQPQHF. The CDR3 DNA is TGTGCCAGCAGTCCCGGGACACGGCGGGGACAGCCCCAGCATTTT.

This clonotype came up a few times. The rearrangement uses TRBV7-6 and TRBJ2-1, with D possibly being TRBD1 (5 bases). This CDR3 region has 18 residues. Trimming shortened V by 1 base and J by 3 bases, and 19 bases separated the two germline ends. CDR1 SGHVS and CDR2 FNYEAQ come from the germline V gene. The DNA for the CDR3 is TGTGCCAGCAGCTTAGAGGGCGTAGGGGCCGCAGGCTACAATGAGCAGTTCTTC. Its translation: CASSLEGVGAAGYNEQFF.

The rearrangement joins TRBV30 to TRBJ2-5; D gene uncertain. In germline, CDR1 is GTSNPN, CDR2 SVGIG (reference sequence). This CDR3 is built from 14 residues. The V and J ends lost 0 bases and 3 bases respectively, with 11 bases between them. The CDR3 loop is CAWSVPELKETQYF. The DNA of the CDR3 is TGTGCCTGGAGTGTGCCCGAATTGAAAGAGACCCAGTACTTC.

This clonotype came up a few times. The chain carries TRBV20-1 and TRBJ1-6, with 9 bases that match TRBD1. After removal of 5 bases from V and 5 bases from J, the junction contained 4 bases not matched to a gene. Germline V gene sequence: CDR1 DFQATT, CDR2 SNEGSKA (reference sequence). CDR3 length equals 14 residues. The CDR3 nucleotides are TGCAGTGCTCCCCGGGACAGGGATAATTCACCCCTCCACTTT. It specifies CSAPRDRDNSPLHF.